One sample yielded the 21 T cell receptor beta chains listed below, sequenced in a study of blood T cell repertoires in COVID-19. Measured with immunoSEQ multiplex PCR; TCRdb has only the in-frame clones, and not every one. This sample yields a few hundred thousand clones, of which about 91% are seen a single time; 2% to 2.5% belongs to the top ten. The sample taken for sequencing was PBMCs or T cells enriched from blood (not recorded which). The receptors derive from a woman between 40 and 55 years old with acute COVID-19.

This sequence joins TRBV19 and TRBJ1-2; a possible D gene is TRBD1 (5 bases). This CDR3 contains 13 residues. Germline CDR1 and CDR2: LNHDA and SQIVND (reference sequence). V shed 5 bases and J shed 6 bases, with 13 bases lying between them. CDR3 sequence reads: CASSPPRRDGYTF. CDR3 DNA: TGTGCCAGTAGTCCTCCTCGCAGGGATGGCTACACCTTC.

In nucleotides, the CDR3 is TGTGCCAGCAGTCCTAGTCAATTAGCCAAAAACATTCAGTACTTC. Encoded protein: CASSPSQLAKNIQYF. This chain connects TRBV28 to TRBJ2-4, with D unclear. The germline V and J ends were trimmed by 5 bases and 0 bases, with 11 bases remaining between them. This CDR3 region has 15 residues. CDR1 is MDHEN, CDR2 SYDVKM, per germline.

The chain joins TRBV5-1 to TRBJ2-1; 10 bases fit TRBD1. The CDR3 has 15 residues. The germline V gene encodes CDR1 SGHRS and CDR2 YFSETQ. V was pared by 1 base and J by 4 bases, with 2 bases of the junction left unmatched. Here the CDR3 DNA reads TGCGCCAGCAGCTTGAGGACAGGGGGGTACAATGAGCAGTTCTTC. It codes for CASSLRTGGYNEQFF.

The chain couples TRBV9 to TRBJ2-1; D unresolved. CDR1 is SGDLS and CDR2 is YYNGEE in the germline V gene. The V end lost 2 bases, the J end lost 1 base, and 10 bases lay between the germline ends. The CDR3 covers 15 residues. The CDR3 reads CASSVLDMSYNEQFF. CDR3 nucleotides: TGTGCCAGCAGCGTCCTAGATATGTCCTACAATGAGCAGTTCTTC.

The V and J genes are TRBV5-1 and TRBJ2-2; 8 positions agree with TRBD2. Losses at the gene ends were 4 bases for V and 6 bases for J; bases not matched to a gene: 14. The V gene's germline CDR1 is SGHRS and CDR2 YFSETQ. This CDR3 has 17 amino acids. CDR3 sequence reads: CASSNGPIAGPPGELFF. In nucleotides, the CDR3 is TGCGCCAGCAGCAATGGGCCAATAGCGGGGCCCCCCGGGGAGCTGTTTTTT. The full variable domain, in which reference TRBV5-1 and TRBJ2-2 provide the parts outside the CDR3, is KAGVTQTPRYLIKTRGQQVTLSCSPISGHRSVSWYQQTPGQGLQFLFEYFSETQRNKGNFPGRFSGRQFSNSRSEMNVSTLELGDSALYLCASSNGPIAGPPGELFFGEGSRLTVL.

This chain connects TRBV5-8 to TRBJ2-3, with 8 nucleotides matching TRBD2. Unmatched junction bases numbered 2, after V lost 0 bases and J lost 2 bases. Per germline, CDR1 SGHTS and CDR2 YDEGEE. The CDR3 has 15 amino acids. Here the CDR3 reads CASSLGAGVTDTQYF. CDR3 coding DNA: TGTGCCAGCAGCTTGGGAGCGGGGGTCACAGATACGCAGTATTTT.

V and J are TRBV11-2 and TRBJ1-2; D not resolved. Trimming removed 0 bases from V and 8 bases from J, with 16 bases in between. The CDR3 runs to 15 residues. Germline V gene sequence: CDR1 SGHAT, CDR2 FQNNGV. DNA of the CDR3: TGTGCCAGCAGCTTAGATCCTCGGACTAGGAGCGGCTACACCTTC. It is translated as CASSLDPRTRSGYTF.

The DNA of the CDR3 is TGTGCCACCAGTGACCTCGGGGGGACTAGCGGGAGAAATGAGCAGTTCTTC. Its translation: CATSDLGGTSGRNEQFF. The chain uses TRBV24-1 and TRBJ2-1, with 14 bases that match TRBD2. V gave up 4 bases and J gave up 7 bases; unmatched junction bases: 8. From germline, CDR1 is KGHDR and CDR2 SFDVKD. The CDR3 runs 17 residues.

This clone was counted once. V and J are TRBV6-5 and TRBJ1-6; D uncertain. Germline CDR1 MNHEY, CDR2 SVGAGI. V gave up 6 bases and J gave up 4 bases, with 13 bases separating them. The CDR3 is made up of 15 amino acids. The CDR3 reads CASSPRRDYNSPLHF. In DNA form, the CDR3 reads TGTGCCAGCAGCCCCCGGAGGGATTATAATTCACCCCTCCACTTT.

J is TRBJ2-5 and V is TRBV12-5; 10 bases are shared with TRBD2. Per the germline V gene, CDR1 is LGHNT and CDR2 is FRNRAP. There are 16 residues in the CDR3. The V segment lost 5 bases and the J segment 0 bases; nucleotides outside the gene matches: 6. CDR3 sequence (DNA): TGTGCTAGTGGTCTTGGGACTAGCGCCCACCAAGAGACCCAGTACTTC. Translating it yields CASGLGTSAHQETQYF.

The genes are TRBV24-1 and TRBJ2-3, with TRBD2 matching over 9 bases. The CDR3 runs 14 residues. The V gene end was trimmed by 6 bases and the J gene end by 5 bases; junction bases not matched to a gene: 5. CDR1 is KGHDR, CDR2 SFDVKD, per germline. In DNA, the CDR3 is TGTGCCACCAGTTTTAGCGGGAGCCAAGATACGCAGTATTTT. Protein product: CATSFSGSQDTQYF.

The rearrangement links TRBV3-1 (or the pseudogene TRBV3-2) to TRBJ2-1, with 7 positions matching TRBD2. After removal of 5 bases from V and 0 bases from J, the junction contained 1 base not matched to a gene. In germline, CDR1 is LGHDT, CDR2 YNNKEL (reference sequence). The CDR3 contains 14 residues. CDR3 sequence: CASSTGGSYNEQFF. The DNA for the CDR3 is TGTGCCAGCAGCACGGGGGGCTCCTACAATGAGCAGTTCTTC.

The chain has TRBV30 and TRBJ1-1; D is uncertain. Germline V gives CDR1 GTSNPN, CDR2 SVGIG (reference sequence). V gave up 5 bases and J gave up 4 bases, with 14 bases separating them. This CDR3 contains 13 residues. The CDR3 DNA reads TGTGCCTGGGCTGCGAAGTATAGCACTGAAGCTTTCTTT. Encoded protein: CAWAAKYSTEAFF.

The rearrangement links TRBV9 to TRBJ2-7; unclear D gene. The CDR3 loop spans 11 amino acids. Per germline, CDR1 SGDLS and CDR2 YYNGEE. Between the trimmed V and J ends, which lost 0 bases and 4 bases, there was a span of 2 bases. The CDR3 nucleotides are TGTGCCAGCAGCGTAGTATACGAGCAGTACTTC. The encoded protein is CASSVVYEQYF.

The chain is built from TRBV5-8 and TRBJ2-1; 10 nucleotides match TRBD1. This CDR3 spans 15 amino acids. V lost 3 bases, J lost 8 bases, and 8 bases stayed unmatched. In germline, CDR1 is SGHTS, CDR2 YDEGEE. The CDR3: CASSSRDRGRYEQFF. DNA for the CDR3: TGTGCCAGCAGCTCCCGGGACAGGGGACGCTATGAGCAGTTCTTC. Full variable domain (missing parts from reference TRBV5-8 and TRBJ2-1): EAGVTQSPTHLIKTRGQQATLRCSPISGHTSVYWYQQALGLGLQFLLWYDEGEERNRGNFPPRFSGRQFPNYSSELNVNALELEDSALYLCASSSRDRGRYEQFFGPGTRLTVL.

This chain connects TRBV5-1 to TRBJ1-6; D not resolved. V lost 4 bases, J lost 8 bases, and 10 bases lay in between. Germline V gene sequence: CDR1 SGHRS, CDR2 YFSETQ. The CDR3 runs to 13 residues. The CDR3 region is CASSLRSYSPLHF. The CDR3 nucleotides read TGCGCCAGCAGCCTACGGAGTTATTCACCCCTCCACTTT.

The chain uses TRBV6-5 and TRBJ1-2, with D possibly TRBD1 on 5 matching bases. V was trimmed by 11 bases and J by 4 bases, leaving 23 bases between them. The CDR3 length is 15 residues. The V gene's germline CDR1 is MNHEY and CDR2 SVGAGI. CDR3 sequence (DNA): TGTGCCCTCAGCAGTGGGGCCAGGGCTGTCTATGGCTACACCTTC. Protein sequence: CALSSGARAVYGYTF.

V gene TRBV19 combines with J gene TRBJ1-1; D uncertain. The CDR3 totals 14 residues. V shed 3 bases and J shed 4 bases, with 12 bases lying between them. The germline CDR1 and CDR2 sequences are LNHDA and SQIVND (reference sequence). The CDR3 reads CASSITGVGTEAFF. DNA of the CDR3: TGTGCCAGTAGTATCACCGGGGTTGGCACTGAAGCTTTCTTT.

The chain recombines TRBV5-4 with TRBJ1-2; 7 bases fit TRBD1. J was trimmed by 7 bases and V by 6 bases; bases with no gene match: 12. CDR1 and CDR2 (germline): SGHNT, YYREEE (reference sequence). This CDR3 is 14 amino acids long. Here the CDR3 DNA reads TGTGCCAGCACCCTCGGGAGGGGGCCGTCTGGCTACACCTTC. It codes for CASTLGRGPSGYTF.

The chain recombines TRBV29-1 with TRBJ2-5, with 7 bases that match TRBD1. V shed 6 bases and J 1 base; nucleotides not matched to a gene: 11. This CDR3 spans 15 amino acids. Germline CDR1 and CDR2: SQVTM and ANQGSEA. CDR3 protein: CSVRQGVLFQETQYF. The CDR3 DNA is TGCAGCGTCCGACAGGGAGTTCTCTTCCAAGAGACCCAGTACTTC.

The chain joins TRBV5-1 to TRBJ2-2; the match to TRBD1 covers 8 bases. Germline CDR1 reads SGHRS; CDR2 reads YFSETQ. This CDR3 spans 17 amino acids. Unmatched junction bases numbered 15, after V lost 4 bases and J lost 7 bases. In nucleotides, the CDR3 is TGCGCCAGCAGCCGGGGATTCGGACAGGGTAATCGCGGGGAGCTGTTTTTT. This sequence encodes CASSRGFGQGNRGELFF.